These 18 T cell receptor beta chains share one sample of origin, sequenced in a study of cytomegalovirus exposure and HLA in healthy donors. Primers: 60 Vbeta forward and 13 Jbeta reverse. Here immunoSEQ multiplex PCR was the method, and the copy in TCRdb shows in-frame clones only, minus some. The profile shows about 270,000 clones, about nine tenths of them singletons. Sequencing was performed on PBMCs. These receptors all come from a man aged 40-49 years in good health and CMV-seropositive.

CDR3 DNA: TGTGCCAGCAGTTCCAGGGGGCGCGGTTACGGCTACACCTTC. Its protein product is CASSSRGRGYGYTF. The chain couples TRBV27 to TRBJ1-2; TRBD1 matches at 8 bases. The germline gives CDR1 MNHEY, CDR2 SMNVEV (reference sequence). CDR3 length equals 14 residues. V lost 4 bases and J lost 8; bases outside the gene matches: 9.

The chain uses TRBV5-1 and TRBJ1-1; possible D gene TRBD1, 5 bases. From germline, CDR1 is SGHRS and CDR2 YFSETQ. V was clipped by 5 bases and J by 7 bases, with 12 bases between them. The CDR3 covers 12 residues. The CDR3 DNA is TGCGCCAGCAGGGGCCGGGGGATTGAAGCTTTCTTT. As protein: CASRGRGIEAFF.

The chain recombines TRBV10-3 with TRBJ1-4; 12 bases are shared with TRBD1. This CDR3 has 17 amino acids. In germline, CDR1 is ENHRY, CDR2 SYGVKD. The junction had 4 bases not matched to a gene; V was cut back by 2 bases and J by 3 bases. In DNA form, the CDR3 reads TGTGCCATCAGTGAGGGGACAGGGGGCGGTTCTAATGAAAAACTGTTTTTT. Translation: CAISEGTGGGSNEKLFF.

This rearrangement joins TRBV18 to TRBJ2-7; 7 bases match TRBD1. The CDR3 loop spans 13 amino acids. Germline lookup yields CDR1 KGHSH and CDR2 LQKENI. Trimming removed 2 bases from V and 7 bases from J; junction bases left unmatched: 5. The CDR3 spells CASSPGDRVEQYF. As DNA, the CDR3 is TGTGCCAGCTCACCAGGTGACAGGGTAGAGCAGTACTTC.

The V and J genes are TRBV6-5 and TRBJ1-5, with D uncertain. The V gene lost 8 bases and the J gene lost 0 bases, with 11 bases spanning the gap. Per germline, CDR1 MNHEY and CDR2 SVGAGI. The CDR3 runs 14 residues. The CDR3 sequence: CASRSPHSNQPQHF. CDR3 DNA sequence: TGTGCCAGCCGAAGCCCTCATAGCAATCAGCCCCAGCATTTT.

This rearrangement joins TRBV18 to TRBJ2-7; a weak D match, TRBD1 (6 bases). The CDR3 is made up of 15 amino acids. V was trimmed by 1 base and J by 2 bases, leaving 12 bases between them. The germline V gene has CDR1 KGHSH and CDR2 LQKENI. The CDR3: CASSPQGVSAYEQYF. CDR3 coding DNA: TGTGCCAGCTCACCACAGGGGGTGTCGGCCTACGAGCAGTACTTC.

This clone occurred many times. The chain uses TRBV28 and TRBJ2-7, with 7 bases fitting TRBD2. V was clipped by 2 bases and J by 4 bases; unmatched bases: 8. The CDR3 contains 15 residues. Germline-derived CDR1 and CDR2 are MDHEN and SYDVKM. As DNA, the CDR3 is TGTGCCAGCAGTTTAGGCGGGGGAGGGAGTTACGAGCAGTACTTC. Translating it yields CASSLGGGGSYEQYF.

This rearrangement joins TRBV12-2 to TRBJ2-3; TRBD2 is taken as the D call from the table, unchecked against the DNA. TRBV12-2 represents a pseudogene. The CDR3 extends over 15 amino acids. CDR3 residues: CASRLARVGTDTQYF. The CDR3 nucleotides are TGTGCAAGTCGCTTAGCGAGGGTTGGCACAGATACGCAGTATTTT.

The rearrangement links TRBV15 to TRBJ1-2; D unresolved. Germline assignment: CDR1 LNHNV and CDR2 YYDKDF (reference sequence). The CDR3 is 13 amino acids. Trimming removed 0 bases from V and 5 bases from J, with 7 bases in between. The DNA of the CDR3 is TGTGCCACCAGCAGAGATGTGTATTATGGCTACACCTTC. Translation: CATSRDVYYGYTF.

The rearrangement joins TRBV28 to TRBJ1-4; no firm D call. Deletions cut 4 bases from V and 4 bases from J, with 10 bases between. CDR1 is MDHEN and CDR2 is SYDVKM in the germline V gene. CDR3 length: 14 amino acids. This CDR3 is CASSSQNLNEKLFF. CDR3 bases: TGTGCCAGCAGTTCCCAGAACCTTAATGAAAAACTGTTTTTT.

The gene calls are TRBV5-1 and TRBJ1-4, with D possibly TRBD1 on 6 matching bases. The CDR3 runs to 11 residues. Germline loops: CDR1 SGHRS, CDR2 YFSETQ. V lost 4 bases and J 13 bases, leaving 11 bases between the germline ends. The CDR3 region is CASSLDSRLFF. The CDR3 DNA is TGCGCCAGCAGCCTGGACAGCCGACTGTTTTTT.

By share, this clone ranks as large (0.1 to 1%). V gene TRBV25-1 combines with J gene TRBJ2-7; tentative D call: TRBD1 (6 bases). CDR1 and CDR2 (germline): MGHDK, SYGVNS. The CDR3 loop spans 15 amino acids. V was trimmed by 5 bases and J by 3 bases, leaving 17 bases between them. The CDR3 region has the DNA TGTGCCAGCAGTAAACCCACAGGGAATTTCTACGAGCAGTACTTC. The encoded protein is CASSKPTGNFYEQYF.

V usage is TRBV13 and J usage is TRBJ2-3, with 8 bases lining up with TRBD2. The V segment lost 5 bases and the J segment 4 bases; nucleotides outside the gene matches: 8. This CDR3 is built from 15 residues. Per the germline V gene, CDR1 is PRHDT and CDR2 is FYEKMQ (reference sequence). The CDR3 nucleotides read TGTGCCAGCAGCCTCGGGGCAGCGGGAGCAGATACGCAGTATTTT. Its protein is CASSLGAAGADTQYF.

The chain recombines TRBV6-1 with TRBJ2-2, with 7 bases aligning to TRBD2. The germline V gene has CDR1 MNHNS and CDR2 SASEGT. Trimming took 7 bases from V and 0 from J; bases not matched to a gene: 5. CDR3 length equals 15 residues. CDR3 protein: CASIGGSANTGELFF. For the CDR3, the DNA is TGTGCCAGCATTGGCGGGAGTGCGAACACCGGGGAGCTGTTTTTT.

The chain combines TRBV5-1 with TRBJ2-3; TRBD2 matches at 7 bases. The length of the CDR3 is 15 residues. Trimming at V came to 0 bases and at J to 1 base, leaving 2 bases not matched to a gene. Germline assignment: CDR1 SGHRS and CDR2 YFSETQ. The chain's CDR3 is CASSLVAGGTDTQYF. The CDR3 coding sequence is TGCGCCAGCAGCTTGGTTGCGGGAGGCACAGATACGCAGTATTTT.

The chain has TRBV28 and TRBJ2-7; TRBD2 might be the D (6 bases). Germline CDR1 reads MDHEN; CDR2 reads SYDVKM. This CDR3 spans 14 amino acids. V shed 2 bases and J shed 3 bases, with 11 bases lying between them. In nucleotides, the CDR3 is TGTGCCAGCAGTTTACTTGGGAGGCTCTACGAGCAGTACTTC. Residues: CASSLLGRLYEQYF.

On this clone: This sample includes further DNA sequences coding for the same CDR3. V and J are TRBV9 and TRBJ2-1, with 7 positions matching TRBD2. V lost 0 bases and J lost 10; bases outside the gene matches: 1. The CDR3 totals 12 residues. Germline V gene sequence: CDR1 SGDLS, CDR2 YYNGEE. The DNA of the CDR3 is TGTGCCAGCAGCGTAGGGGGGGGAGAGCAGTTCTTC. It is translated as CASSVGGGEQFF.

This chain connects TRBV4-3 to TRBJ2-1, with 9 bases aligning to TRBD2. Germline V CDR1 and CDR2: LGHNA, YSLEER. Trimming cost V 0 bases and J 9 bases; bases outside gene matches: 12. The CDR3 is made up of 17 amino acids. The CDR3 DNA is TGCGCCAGCAGCCAAGATTGGGGCGGGAGGGTCCCGCGTGAGCAGTTCTTC. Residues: CASSQDWGGRVPREQFF.